These T cell receptor beta chains were read from a single sample in a study of T cell repertoires in cytomegalovirus infection. TCRdb reprocessed the reads with MiXCR, giving one entry per CDR3 protein. The sample holds 740,000 or so distinct CDR3 sequences, about 40% seen once. The sample taken for sequencing was PBMCs. The receptors were gathered from a human donor in good health (CMV status not recorded). Some clones in this sample may be carry-over from other donors' samples. Each CDR3 is given with its conserved first and last residue. A D gene is named only where the DNA matches it firmly. A row's size may be missing; if present it is once, few, many or a size class.

d_gene	j_gene	v_gene	abundance	CDR3aa	CDR3nt
NA	TRBJ2-1	TRBV29-1	NA	CSVERRNEQFF	TGCAGCGTTGAGCGGCGCAATGAGCAGTTCTTC
NA	TRBJ1-2	TRBV6-6	NA	CASSYKGGYGYTF	TGTGCCAGCAGTTACAAGGGGGGCTATGGCTACACCTTC
TRBD2	TRBJ2-1	TRBV7-6	NA	CASSHEGSGYNEQFF	TGTGCCAGCAGCCACGAGGGTAGCGGGTACAATGAGCAGTTCTTC
NA	TRBJ2-7	TRBV7-9	NA	CASTLTEYYEQYF	TGTGCCAGCACCTTGACGGAGTACTACGAGCAGTACTTC
TRBD1	TRBJ2-1	TRBV19	NA	CASSIETGGAFLSYNEQFF	TGTGCCAGTAGTATAGAGACAGGGGGCGCGTTTCTTTCCTACAATGAGCAGTTCTTC
NA	TRBJ2-3	TRBV7-2	few	CASSTFNTDTQYF	TGTGCCAGCAGCACGTTTAACACAGATACGCAGTATTTT
NA	TRBJ1-1	TRBV5-6	NA	CASSFGEYTEAFF	TGTGCCAGCAGCTTCGGGGAATACACTGAAGCTTTCTTT
NA	TRBJ2-1	TRBV28	few	CASSPARYEQFF	TGTGCCAGCAGTCCGGCGAGGTATGAGCAGTTCTTC
NA	TRBJ1-5	TRBV19	NA	CASTNVGGGYNQPQHF	TGTGCCAGTACCAACGTCGGCGGAGGTTACAATCAGCCCCAGCATTTT
TRBD1	TRBJ1-4	TRBV12-3/TRBV12-4	NA	CASTLGDRGKGLFF	TGTGCCAGCACCCTGGGGGACAGGGGGAAGGGACTGTTTTTT
NA	TRBJ2-7	TRBV30	NA	CAWSASYEQYF	TGTGCCTGGAGCGCTTCCTACGAGCAGTACTTC
NA	TRBJ2-2	TRBV7-2	many	CASSFTGELFF	TGTGCCAGCAGCTTCACCGGGGAGCTGTTTTTT
NA	TRBJ2-7	TRBV28	few	CASSPSLGGASYEQYF	TGTGCCAGCAGTCCCAGCCTGGGGGGGGCATCGTACGAGCAGTACTTC
NA	TRBJ1-2	TRBV7-2	many	CASSLASGSNYGYTF	TGTGCCAGCAGCTTAGCCTCAGGGTCAAACTATGGCTACACCTTC
NA	TRBJ1-3	TRBV2	NA	CASTLDSGVDTIYF	TGTGCCAGCACCCTGGACTCGGGGGTAGACACCATATATTTT
NA	TRBJ1-1	TRBV6-1	NA	CASSEGADDTEAFF	TGTGCCAGCAGTGAAGGAGCGGATGACACTGAAGCTTTCTTT
NA	TRBJ2-5	TRBV25-1	NA	CASSPPRTWEQETQYF	TGTGCCAGCAGCCCGCCCCGTACTTGGGAACAAGAGACCCAGTACTTC
NA	TRBJ1-1	TRBV5-8	NA	CASSFRGARTEAFF	TGTGCCAGCAGCTTTAGGGGGGCAAGAACTGAAGCTTTCTTT
TRBD1	TRBJ1-2	TRBV25-1	NA	CASSAYSTGGYGYTF	TGTGCCAGCAGTGCCTATTCAACAGGGGGCTATGGCTACACCTTC
NA	TRBJ2-1	TRBV6-1	few	CASMSGGSPNEQFF	TGTGCCAGCATGTCTGGGGGAAGTCCCAATGAGCAGTTCTTC
NA	TRBJ2-3	TRBV6-1	few	CASRAGIFASADTQYF	TGTGCCAGCAGAGCAGGTATCTTTGCTAGCGCAGATACGCAGTATTTT
NA	TRBJ1-3	TRBV9	few	CASSNDGGRDPGNTIYF	TGTGCCAGCAGCAATGATGGGGGAAGGGACCCTGGAAACACCATATATTTT
NA	TRBJ2-5	TRBV15	NA	CATSFGREETQYF	TGTGCCACCAGCTTCGGACGAGAAGAGACCCAGTACTTC
NA	TRBJ1-3	TRBV6-6	few	CASAERAPGGNTIYF	TGTGCTAGCGCAGAACGGGCCCCGGGGGGAAACACCATATATTTT
NA	TRBJ1-2	TRBV9	NA	CASSVGVPGTLPYGYTF	TGTGCCAGCAGCGTAGGCGTCCCGGGGACACTCCCCTATGGCTACACCTTC
NA	TRBJ1-1	TRBV7-2	many	CASSLEGYQAFF	TGTGCCAGCAGCTTAGAAGGGTACCAAGCTTTCTTT
NA	TRBJ2-7	TRBV4-1	NA	CASIQEWGGEQYF	TGCGCCAGCATCCAAGAATGGGGTGGCGAGCAGTACTTC
NA	TRBJ1-1	TRBV18	NA	CASSPGSPRGGEAFF	TGTGCCAGCTCACCCGGCTCACCGCGGGGGGGTGAAGCTTTCTTT
NA	TRBJ1-6	TRBV11-2	few	CASSSNRVGAPNSPLHF	TGTGCCAGCAGCTCGAACAGGGTTGGGGCGCCTAATTCACCCCTCCACTTT
NA	TRBJ2-3	TRBV7-6	many	CASGRTVSTDTQYF	TGTGCCAGCGGGCGAACAGTGAGCACAGATACGCAGTATTTT
NA	TRBJ2-1	TRBV28	few	CASSFLAPYNEQFF	TGTGCCAGCAGTTTCCTAGCGCCTTACAATGAGCAGTTCTTC
TRBD1	TRBJ1-1	TRBV25-1	NA	CASSADRVMNTEAFF	TGTGCCAGCAGTGCTGACAGGGTGATGAACACTGAAGCTTTCTTT
NA	TRBJ2-7	TRBV12-3/TRBV12-4	NA	CASSSAGTPGYEQYF	TGTGCCAGCAGTTCCGCCGGGACACCAGGCTACGAGCAGTACTTC
TRBD1	TRBJ1-2	TRBV4-1	NA	CASSQPARGTGKLSGGYTF	TGCGCCAGCAGCCAACCAGCGAGGGGGACAGGGAAGTTAAGTGGGGGCTACACCTTC
NA	TRBJ2-7	TRBV12-3/TRBV12-4	NA	CASSFFGLSSYEQYF	TGTGCCAGCAGTTTCTTCGGACTTAGCTCCTACGAGCAGTACTTC
NA	TRBJ1-5	TRBV12-3/TRBV12-4	NA	CASSYGLAQPQHF	TGTGCCAGCAGTTATGGGCTTGCTCAGCCCCAGCATTTT
NA	TRBJ1-2	TRBV28	NA	CASSSPSETEINYGYTF	TGTGCCAGCAGTTCCCCTTCTGAGACAGAAATTAACTATGGCTACACCTTC
NA	TRBJ2-7	TRBV7-2	NA	CAISLTEGYELSF	TGTGCCATCAGCTTGACGGAAGGTTACGAGCTGTCCTTC
NA	TRBJ1-1	TRBV19	NA	CASIRLGQGNTEAFF	TGTGCCAGTATAAGACTCGGGCAGGGGAACACTGAAGCTTTCTTT
TRBD1	TRBJ1-3	TRBV3-1	NA	CASSPPRQGDGSTIYF	TGTGCCAGCAGCCCTCCGCGACAGGGTGACGGGAGCACCATATATTTT
TRBD1	TRBJ2-1	TRBV5-5	few	CASSFLRTGGANEQFF	TGTGCCAGCAGCTTTCTGAGGACAGGGGGCGCGAATGAGCAGTTCTTC
NA	TRBJ1-2	TRBV2	few	CASSGTASNYGYTF	TGTGCCAGCAGTGGTACGGCCTCTAACTATGGCTACACCTTC
NA	TRBJ1-4	TRBV6-9	NA	CASSYSAWLNEKLFF	TGTGCCAGCAGTTACTCAGCATGGCTTAATGAAAAACTGTTTTTT
NA	TRBJ2-2	TRBV24-1	few	CATSGGTANTGELFF	TGTGCCACCAGTGGCGGGACAGCAAACACCGGGGAGCTGTTTTTT
NA	TRBJ1-3	TRBV28	NA	CASSFRRSGNTIYF	TGTGCCAGCAGTTTCCGGAGGTCTGGAAACACCATATATTTT
TRBD2	TRBJ2-1	TRBV7-6	many	CASSPYVAGARSYNEQFF	TGTGCCAGCAGCCCCTACGTAGCGGGAGCCCGCTCCTACAATGAGCAGTTCTTC
TRBD2	TRBJ2-5	TRBV27	few	CASSLNPRGVETQYF	TGTGCCAGCAGTTTAAACCCGCGGGGGGTAGAGACCCAGTACTTC
TRBD2	TRBJ2-5	TRBV6-5	few	CASSYSGLAVEETQYF	TGTGCCAGCAGTTACTCGGGACTAGCGGTGGAAGAGACCCAGTACTTC
TRBD1	TRBJ1-1	TRBV4-1	NA	CASSLTDRGHTEALF	TGCGCCAGCAGCCTCACCGACAGGGGGCACACTGAAGCTTTATTT